This is a list of T cell receptor beta chains from one sample in a study of blood T cell repertoires in COVID-19. This table comes from immunoSEQ multiplex PCR, and its TCRdb copy is limited to in-frame clones, with some not included. Here the sample spans approximately 130,000 clones, around 86% being singletons. The sequenced sample was peripheral blood. These receptors were collected from a man aged 45-60 years with active COVID-19. Both conserved end residues are part of each CDR3. D genes are given only for firm matches. Size is stated for part of the rows, as once, few or many counts, or as a class when the clone is expanded.

j_call: TRBJ1-4
d_call: TRBD1
clone_size: .
v_call: TRBV30
cdr3_nt: TGTGCCCACTCAAAGGGGACAGCAACTAATGAAAAACTGTTTTTT
cdr3_aa: CAHSKGTATNEKLFF

j_call: TRBJ1-1
d_call: .
clone_size: .
v_call: TRBV29-1
cdr3_nt: TGCAGCGTTTTCTTCGACAGGAACACTGAAGCTTTCTTT
cdr3_aa: CSVFFDRNTEAFF

j_call: TRBJ2-7
d_call: .
clone_size: once
v_call: TRBV6-5
cdr3_nt: TGTGCCAGCAGTTACCGATTCAGGGACTACGAGCAGTACTTC
cdr3_aa: CASSYRFRDYEQYF

j_call: TRBJ2-1
d_call: TRBD1
clone_size: few
v_call: TRBV7-8
cdr3_nt: TGTGCCAGCAGCTTATTTAGACAGGGGGCTTTCAATGAGCAGTTCTTC
cdr3_aa: CASSLFRQGAFNEQFF

j_call: TRBJ2-2
d_call: .
clone_size: .
v_call: TRBV6-5
cdr3_nt: TGTGCCAGCAGTTATGGGGGTCGGGGGACCACCGGGGAGCTGTTTTTT
cdr3_aa: CASSYGGRGTTGELFF

j_call: TRBJ1-4
d_call: .
clone_size: .
v_call: TRBV9
cdr3_nt: TGTGCCAGCAGCGTAGGTGAAGGGACAACGGCAACTAATGAAAAACTGTTTTTT
cdr3_aa: CASSVGEGTTATNEKLFF

j_call: TRBJ2-5
d_call: TRBD2
clone_size: .
v_call: TRBV5-1
cdr3_nt: TGCGCCAGCAGCTTGGCCCCTACAGCGGGGGGACAAGAGACCCAGTACTTC
cdr3_aa: CASSLAPTAGGQETQYF

j_call: TRBJ1-2
d_call: TRBD1
clone_size: .
v_call: TRBV3-1/TRBV3-2
cdr3_nt: TGTGCCAGCAGCCAAGCGTCCGGGACAGCTGGATATGGCTACACCTTC
cdr3_aa: CASSQASGTAGYGYTF

j_call: TRBJ1-1
d_call: TRBD1
clone_size: .
v_call: TRBV4-1
cdr3_nt: TGCGCCAGCAGCCAGCCGACAGGGTGGGCCACTGAAGCTTTCTTT
cdr3_aa: CASSQPTGWATEAFF

j_call: TRBJ2-1
d_call: .
clone_size: .
v_call: TRBV7-2
cdr3_nt: TGTGCCAGCAGCTTATACACCAATGAGCAGTTCTTC
cdr3_aa: CASSLYTNEQFF

j_call: TRBJ2-3
d_call: TRBD2
clone_size: .
v_call: TRBV3-1/TRBV3-2
cdr3_nt: TGTGCCAGCAGCCGACTAGCGGGGGGGGACTCCGCAGATACGCAGTATTTT
cdr3_aa: CASSRLAGGDSADTQYF

j_call: TRBJ1-1
d_call: .
clone_size: .
v_call: TRBV6-1
cdr3_nt: TGTGCCAGCAGTGAACTAAGGGGCACTGAAGCTTTCTTT
cdr3_aa: CASSELRGTEAFF

j_call: TRBJ2-7
d_call: .
clone_size: .
v_call: TRBV18
cdr3_nt: TGTGCCAGCTCACCAGGGCAGACCTACGAGCAGTACTTC
cdr3_aa: CASSPGQTYEQYF

j_call: TRBJ1-6
d_call: .
clone_size: .
v_call: TRBV10-2
cdr3_nt: TGCGCCAGCAGTGAGTCGGGGAGGGCGAGCTCCTATAATTCACCCCTCCACTTT
cdr3_aa: CASSESGRASSYNSPLHF

j_call: TRBJ1-1
d_call: TRBD1
clone_size: .
v_call: TRBV20-1
cdr3_nt: TGCCTGGCCCAGGGGGACACTGAAGCTTTCTTT
cdr3_aa: CLAQGDTEAFF

j_call: TRBJ2-3
d_call: TRBD2
clone_size: .
v_call: TRBV7-9
cdr3_nt: TGTGGCGGGGGACTAGCGGGCACAGATACGCAGTATTTT
cdr3_aa: CGGGLAGTDTQYF

j_call: TRBJ1-4
d_call: TRBD1
clone_size: .
v_call: TRBV19
cdr3_nt: TGTGCCAGTACCGTAGGGGGCAGGACTGAAAAACTGTTTTTT
cdr3_aa: CASTVGGRTEKLFF

j_call: TRBJ2-7
d_call: .
clone_size: .
v_call: TRBV9
cdr3_nt: TGTGCCAGCACAAGGACGGGGAGCTCCTACGAGCAGTACTTC
cdr3_aa: CASTRTGSSYEQYF

j_call: TRBJ1-5
d_call: .
clone_size: .
v_call: TRBV5-4
cdr3_nt: TGTGCCAGCAGCGGCGGGCCGGTGGATCAGCCCCAGCATTTT
cdr3_aa: CASSGGPVDQPQHF

j_call: TRBJ2-1
d_call: .
clone_size: once
v_call: TRBV15
cdr3_nt: TGTGCCACCAGCAGAGATGCCCCGACAAAGAACTACAATGAGCAGTTCTTC
cdr3_aa: CATSRDAPTKNYNEQFF

j_call: TRBJ1-6
d_call: TRBD1
clone_size: few
v_call: TRBV19
cdr3_nt: TGTGCCAGTAAAAGGGGGCCCGATTCACCCCTCCACTTT
cdr3_aa: CASKRGPDSPLHF

j_call: TRBJ1-3
d_call: .
clone_size: few
v_call: TRBV5-6
cdr3_nt: TGTGCCAGCAGCTTGGACTGGTTGGGAGTGAAAGGAAACACCATATATTTT
cdr3_aa: CASSLDWLGVKGNTIYF

j_call: TRBJ2-7
d_call: .
clone_size: .
v_call: TRBV3-1/TRBV3-2
cdr3_nt: TGTGCCAGCAGCCAAGCAGGGTCCTACGAGCAGTACTTC
cdr3_aa: CASSQAGSYEQYF

j_call: TRBJ1-1
d_call: TRBD1
clone_size: .
v_call: TRBV4-2
cdr3_nt: TGTGCCAGCAGCCAAGAAGGGACAGGAAGGACTGAAGCTTTCTTT
cdr3_aa: CASSQEGTGRTEAFF

j_call: TRBJ2-7
d_call: .
clone_size: .
v_call: TRBV30
cdr3_nt: TGTGCCTGGAGGGGCAGGGGAGTTTACGAGCAGTACTTC
cdr3_aa: CAWRGRGVYEQYF

j_call: TRBJ1-5
d_call: .
clone_size: .
v_call: TRBV19
cdr3_nt: TGTGCCAGTATAGGGCCCGGACAGTTCAATCAGCCCCAGCATTTT
cdr3_aa: CASIGPGQFNQPQHF

j_call: TRBJ2-2
d_call: .
clone_size: .
v_call: TRBV6-5
cdr3_nt: TGTGCCAGCAGTTACCCGTCCGGGGAGCTGTTTTTT
cdr3_aa: CASSYPSGELFF

j_call: TRBJ1-6
d_call: TRBD1
clone_size: many
v_call: TRBV4-3
cdr3_nt: TGCGCCAGCAGCCAAGAAGCGGGACAGGCAAGCTCCTATAATTCACCCCTCCACTTT
cdr3_aa: CASSQEAGQASSYNSPLHF

j_call: TRBJ2-5
d_call: .
clone_size: .
v_call: TRBV5-4
cdr3_nt: TGTGCCAGCAGCTGGGCGGGGAGGCAGACCCAGTACTTC
cdr3_aa: CASSWAGRQTQYF

j_call: TRBJ2-2
d_call: .
clone_size: few
v_call: TRBV7-9
cdr3_nt: TGTGCCAGCAGCCCAACGGGTGGATACACCGGGGAGCTGTTTTTT
cdr3_aa: CASSPTGGYTGELFF

j_call: TRBJ1-5
d_call: TRBD1
clone_size: .
v_call: TRBV12-5
cdr3_nt: TGTGCTAGTGGTTTGGGAGGGACAGAAAGCAATCAGCCCCAGCATTTT
cdr3_aa: CASGLGGTESNQPQHF

j_call: TRBJ2-1
d_call: TRBD2
clone_size: .
v_call: TRBV10-3
cdr3_nt: TGTGCCATCTGGGTAGCGGGGGCGAACAATGAGCAGTTCTTC
cdr3_aa: CAIWVAGANNEQFF

j_call: TRBJ2-7
d_call: TRBD2
clone_size: .
v_call: TRBV7-3
cdr3_nt: TGTGCCAGCAGCTTAACGGGACTAGCGGGGGGGCGCGAGCAGTACTTC
cdr3_aa: CASSLTGLAGGREQYF

j_call: TRBJ1-1
d_call: TRBD1
clone_size: once
v_call: TRBV12-5
cdr3_nt: TGTGCTAGTGGTTTGCAGGGGGAGAGGAACACTGAAGCTTTCTTT
cdr3_aa: CASGLQGERNTEAFF

j_call: TRBJ1-3
d_call: .
clone_size: .
v_call: TRBV2
cdr3_nt: TGTGCCAGTGGGGTGAGGAGGTCTGGTGGAAACACCATATATTTT
cdr3_aa: CASGVRRSGGNTIYF

j_call: TRBJ1-1
d_call: TRBD1
clone_size: .
v_call: TRBV5-4
cdr3_nt: TGTGCCAGCAGGTCAGGGGGCGCGGGCACTGAAGCTTTCTTT
cdr3_aa: CASRSGGAGTEAFF

j_call: TRBJ1-2
d_call: .
clone_size: .
v_call: TRBV6-2/TRBV6-3
cdr3_nt: TGTGCCAGCAGTTACCCTGGGACACCGTATGGCTACACCTTC
cdr3_aa: CASSYPGTPYGYTF

j_call: TRBJ2-1
d_call: TRBD2
clone_size: .
v_call: TRBV10-2
cdr3_nt: TGCGCCAGCAGTGTTGGACTAGGTTTGGGTGAGCAGTTCTTC
cdr3_aa: CASSVGLGLGEQFF

j_call: TRBJ2-2
d_call: TRBD1
clone_size: .
v_call: TRBV25-1
cdr3_nt: TGTGCCAGCAGTGCCCGGACAGGGGACTACACCGGGGAGCTGTTTTTT
cdr3_aa: CASSARTGDYTGELFF